This T cell receptor (beta chain) was identified during a study of T cell repertoires in ileal Crohn's disease. V was clipped by 2 bases and J by 4 bases, with 20 bases between them. The germline gives CDR1 WSHSY, CDR2 SAAADI. This CDR3 region has 17 residues. Data came from immunoSEQ multiplex PCR; TCRdb stores just in-frame clones and leaves some out. The table lists several thousand clones, approximately 82% of them singletons. Specified time point: inflamed ileum from the surgical specimen. Adults with ileal or ileocolonic Crohn's disease and an indication for resection were eligible. The chain uses TRBV10-2 and TRBJ2-5; the D is unclear. Material for sequencing was ileal tissue. The TCR originated in an adult with Crohn's disease. CDR3: CASSEARFTPNGETQYF. CDR3 DNA sequence: TGCGCCAGCAGTGAGGCCAGGTTCACCCCCAACGGAGAGACCCAGTACTTC.